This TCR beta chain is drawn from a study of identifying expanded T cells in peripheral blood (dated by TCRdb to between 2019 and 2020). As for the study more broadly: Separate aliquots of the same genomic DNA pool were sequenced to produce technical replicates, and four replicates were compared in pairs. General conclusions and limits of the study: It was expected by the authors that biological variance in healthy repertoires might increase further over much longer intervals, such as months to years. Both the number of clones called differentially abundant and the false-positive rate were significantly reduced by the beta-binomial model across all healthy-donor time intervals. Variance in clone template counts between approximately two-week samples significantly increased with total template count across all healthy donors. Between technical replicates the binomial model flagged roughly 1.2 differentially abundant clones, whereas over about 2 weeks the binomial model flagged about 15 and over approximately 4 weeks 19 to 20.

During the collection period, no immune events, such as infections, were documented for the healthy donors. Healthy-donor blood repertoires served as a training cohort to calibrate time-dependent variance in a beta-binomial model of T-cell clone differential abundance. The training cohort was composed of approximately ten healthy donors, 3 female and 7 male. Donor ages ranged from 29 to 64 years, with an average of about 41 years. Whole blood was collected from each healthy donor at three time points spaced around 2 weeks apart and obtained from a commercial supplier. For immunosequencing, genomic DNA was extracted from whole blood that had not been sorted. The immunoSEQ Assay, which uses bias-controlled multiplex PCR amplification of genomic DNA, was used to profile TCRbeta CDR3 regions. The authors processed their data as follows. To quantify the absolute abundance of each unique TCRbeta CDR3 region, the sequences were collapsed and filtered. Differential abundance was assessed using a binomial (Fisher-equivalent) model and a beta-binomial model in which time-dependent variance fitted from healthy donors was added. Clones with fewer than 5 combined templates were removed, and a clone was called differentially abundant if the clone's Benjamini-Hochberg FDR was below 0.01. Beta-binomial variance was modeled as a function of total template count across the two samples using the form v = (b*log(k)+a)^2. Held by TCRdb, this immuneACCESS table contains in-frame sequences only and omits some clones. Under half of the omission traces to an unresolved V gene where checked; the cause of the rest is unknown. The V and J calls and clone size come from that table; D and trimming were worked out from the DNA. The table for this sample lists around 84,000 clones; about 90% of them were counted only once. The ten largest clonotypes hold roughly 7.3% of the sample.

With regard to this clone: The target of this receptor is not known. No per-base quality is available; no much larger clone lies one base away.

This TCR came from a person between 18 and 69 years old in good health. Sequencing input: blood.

The DNA is as follows: TGTGCCAGCAGCCCCGGGGGGCTCTATGGCTACACCTTC. This is translated as CASSPGGLYGYTF. The sequence links TRBV4-2 to TRBJ1-2; a tentative D match to TRBD1 spans 6 bases. In the germline V gene, CDR1 corresponds to LGHNA and CDR2 to YNFKEQ. Between the V and J ends, shortened by 4 bases and 4 bases respectively, the junction contains 10 bases. The CDR3 covers 13 residues, taking in both the cysteine and the phenylalanine. Of all the DNA, just the CDR3 is kept, 39 bases in frame from base 1.